A single sample gave rise to the 10 T cell receptor beta chains below, sequenced in a study of blood T cell repertoires in COVID-19. TCRdb keeps only in-frame clones here, not all; method: immunoSEQ multiplex PCR. The sample consists of roughly 110,000 clones, roughly nine tenths of them appearing once. Material for sequencing was peripheral blood. The receptors shown here come from a man aged 35-49 years with active or convalescent COVID-19.

The chain couples TRBV7-6 to TRBJ2-6; D not certain. V was clipped by 3 bases and J by 0 bases, with 9 bases between them. The CDR3 is made up of 16 amino acids. In germline, CDR1 is SGHVS, CDR2 FNYEAQ. CDR3 sequence reads: CASSFSPPSGANVLTF. DNA of the CDR3: TGTGCCAGCAGCTTTTCTCCCCCCTCTGGGGCCAACGTCCTGACTTTC.

V and J are TRBV5-1 and TRBJ1-6; TRBD1 might be the D (5 bases). Germline V CDR1 and CDR2: SGHRS, YFSETQ. The V end lost 4 bases, the J end lost 5 bases, and 10 bases lay between the germline ends. This CDR3 has 14 residues. DNA of the CDR3: TGCGCCAGCAGCGGGGGGACGGATAATTCACCCCTCCACTTT. This encodes CASSGGTDNSPLHF.

This chain links TRBV12-3 or TRBV12-4 with TRBJ1-2; D remains unclear. The CDR3 consists of 12 residues. V gave up 3 bases and J gave up 8 bases, with 10 bases separating them. The CDR3 is CASSFGGNGYTF. The CDR3 bases are TGTGCCAGCAGTTTTGGAGGGAACGGCTACACCTTC.

The chain recombines TRBV18 with TRBJ1-5; D is perhaps TRBD1 (5 bases). Germline CDR1 is KGHSH and CDR2 is LQKENI. Trimming left V 0 bases short and J 5 bases short, with 14 bases between. The CDR3 covers 16 residues. CDR3 DNA sequence: TGTGCCAGCTCACCACCACAGGCCCCGGGGGATCAGCCCCAGCATTTT. It yields the protein CASSPPQAPGDQPQHF.

The genes are TRBV6-5 and TRBJ1-1, with D unresolved. V lost 6 bases, J lost 1 base, and 6 bases lay in between. CDR3 size: 12 residues. The germline V gene has CDR1 MNHEY and CDR2 SVGAGI. CDR3 sequence: CASRRANTEAFF. The CDR3 coding sequence is TGTGCCAGCAGGAGGGCGAACACTGAAGCTTTCTTT.

The V call is TRBV7-9, the J call TRBJ1-1; the D is unclear. CDR1 is SEHNR and CDR2 is FQNEAQ in the germline V gene (reference sequence). The ends were cut back, 1 base at V and 4 bases at J, with 16 bases in the middle. The CDR3 is 16 amino acids. The CDR3 DNA sequence: TGTGCCAGCAGCTTAGGCATATCCCTGCGCGGCACTGAAGCTTTCTTT. Its protein product is CASSLGISLRGTEAFF.

The chain recombines TRBV4-3 with TRBJ2-2; D gene uncertain. Trimming pared 4 bases from V and 4 bases from J, leaving 7 bases between. CDR1 LGHNA and CDR2 YSLEER come from the germline V gene. CDR3 length equals 13 residues. CDR3 bases: TGCGCCAGCAGCCTCCTAAGCACCGGGGAGCTGTTTTTT. It translates to CASSLLSTGELFF.

V is TRBV7-2 and J is TRBJ2-1; 7 bases align to TRBD2. Germline V gene sequence: CDR1 SGHTA, CDR2 FQGNSA. V was clipped by 1 base and J by 10 bases; unmatched bases: 13. The CDR3 is 16 amino acids. The CDR3: CASSLGSRGSQTEQFF. In DNA form, the CDR3 reads TGTGCCAGCAGCTTAGGGTCTCGCGGGAGCCAAACCGAGCAGTTCTTC.

V usage is TRBV10-1 and J usage is TRBJ2-1; 16 bases line up with TRBD2. The V segment lost 3 bases and the J segment 3 bases; nucleotides outside the gene matches: 8. CDR1 is WNHNN and CDR2 is SYGVQD in the germline V gene (reference sequence). This CDR3 is 19 amino acids long. As DNA, the CDR3 is TGCGCCAGCAGTGAAACCGGGACTAGCGGGAGGGCCGGCTACAATGAGCAGTTCTTC. This sequence encodes CASSETGTSGRAGYNEQFF.

The chain recombines TRBV11-1 with TRBJ1-6; the D is unclear. The CDR3 runs to 14 residues. Germline CDR1 and CDR2: SGHAT and FQDESV (reference sequence). Between the trimmed V and J ends, which lost 5 bases and 6 bases, there was a span of 11 bases. The CDR3 coding sequence is TGTGCCAGCAGCCAGACCGGGTTTAATTCACCCCTCCACTTT. Translation gives CASSQTGFNSPLHF.